This T cell receptor beta chain derives from a study of beta chain bispecific antibodies for T cell cancers. T cells were expanded from blood mononuclear cells for 2 to 3 days with anti-CD3 OKT3 or CD3/CD28 beads. MiXCR, run by TCRdb on the 5' RACE reads, gives a single entry per CDR3 protein. In the table there are about 20,000 distinct CDR3 sequences, just over 2% of which are singletons. There are 16 residues in the CDR3. V was cut by 0 bases and J by 11 bases, with 18 bases left in between. Looked up from germline, CDR1 is SGDLS and CDR2 is YYNGEE. There are many counts of this clonotype. Its antigen is currently unknown. General observations from the study: The TRBV12-3 share of total TRBV signal fell approximately 99% after anti-TRBV12 rather than anti-CD19 exposure. The leukemia cells, rather than normal T cells, gave most of the targeted TRBV signal.

This TCR was recovered from a human donor in good health. Some clones in this sample may be carry-over from other donors' samples. The V and J genes are TRBV9 and TRBJ2-6, with D possibly called TRBD1 or TRBD2 (5 bases each). Source: healthy donor T cells cultured with leukemia cells, taken from a culture containing a bispecific antibody targeting TCR Vbeta12. The CDR3 DNA is TGTGCCAGCAGCGTAGAGGTGGGGACGGAGAGGGACGTCCTGACTTTC. The encoded protein is CASSVEVGTERDVLTF.